This TCR beta chain was recorded in a study of response to subunit inactivated influenza vaccine. A single record per CDR3 protein comes from TCRdb applying MiXCR to the RT-PCR reads. Of about half a million distinct CDR3 sequences listed, 25% are singletons. The V gene's germline CDR1 is MGHRA and CDR2 YSYEKL. The ends were cut back, 4 bases at V and 4 bases at J, with 14 bases in the middle. The CDR3 runs to 14 residues. The chain combines TRBV4-1 with TRBJ2-7, with a possible D match to TRBD1 (6 bases). The TCR originated in a middle-aged man who received an inactivated influenza vaccine. The material was CD4+ T cells sorted from PBMCs, obtained roughly 5 days after vaccination. In DNA, the CDR3 is TGCGCCAGCAGCCGCGCACCACAGGGTTACGAGCAGTACTTC. Translating it yields CASSRAPQGYEQYF.